The 32 T cell receptor beta chains given below trace back to one sample, sequenced in a study of cytomegalovirus exposure and HLA in healthy donors (TCRdb year 2017). The receptor library was made with the immunoSEQ multiplex PCR assay. For the multiplex PCR, a mixture combining 60 forward primers for TCR Vbeta segments and 13 reverse primers for TCR Jbeta segments was used. Drawn from immuneACCESS, this table holds only the in-frame rearrangements with V and J called that TCRdb kept. Clones are partly lost; checked studies trace under half to an unresolved V gene and leave the rest unexplained. This sample comprises about 140,000 clones, roughly four fifths of them detected only once. In total, the top ten clones hold more than 9.5% of the sample. Source material: PBMCs. Receptors were obtained from a woman aged 60-70 years in good health and CMV-seropositive.

The CDR3 nucleotides are TGTGCCAGCAGGGCTAGAGCGGGGGCGGGCAATGAGCAGTTCTTC. Amino acid sequence: CASRARAGAGNEQFF. This chain uses TRBV7-2 with TRBJ2-1; 8 bases align to TRBD2. Trimming removed 6 bases from V and 6 bases from J; junction bases left unmatched: 10. This CDR3 spans 15 amino acids. Germline CDR1 is SGHTA and CDR2 is FQGNSA.

The chain joins TRBV11-3 to TRBJ2-2; maybe TRBD1 (5 bases). This CDR3 has 15 amino acids. V was shortened by 1 base and J by 4 bases, with 10 bases between the two germline ends. Looked up from germline, CDR1 is SGHNT and CDR2 is YENEEA. The CDR3 DNA follows: TGTGCCAGCAGCTTAGTAAGGGGCAGCACCGGGGAGCTGTTTTTT. It translates to CASSLVRGSTGELFF.

The chain combines TRBV28 with TRBJ2-7, with D tentatively TRBD2 (6 bases). Germline CDR1 is MDHEN and CDR2 is SYDVKM. Trimming stripped 11 bases from V and 2 bases from J, with 16 bases between. CDR3 length: 13 residues. This CDR3 reads CAAGSGLTYEQYF. DNA for the CDR3: TGTGCCGCGGGGAGCGGTTTAACCTACGAGCAGTACTTC.

The chain employs TRBV28 and TRBJ2-7; TRBD1 is a possible D gene (6 bases). CDR1 and CDR2 (germline): MDHEN, SYDVKM. Trimming left V 8 bases short and J 4 bases short, with 12 bases between. The CDR3 loop spans 12 amino acids. The CDR3 sequence is CASQRTAYEQYF. For the CDR3, the DNA is TGTGCCAGCCAAAGGACAGCGTACGAGCAGTACTTC.

The chain has TRBV6-5 and TRBJ1-2, with D perhaps TRBD1 (6 bases). Trimming took off 5 bases at V and 3 bases at J, with 13 bases between the two ends. This CDR3 has 14 residues. Looked up from germline, CDR1 is MNHEY and CDR2 is SVGAGI. The CDR3 reads CASSPGQTHYGYTF. The CDR3 region has the DNA TGTGCCAGCAGTCCTGGACAGACCCACTATGGCTACACCTTC.

The chain is built from TRBV9 and TRBJ2-2; 9 bases match TRBD2. Per germline, CDR1 SGDLS and CDR2 YYNGEE. CDR3 size: 15 residues. V lost 0 bases and J lost 8; bases outside the gene matches: 5. CDR3 amino acids: CASSVDGLASGELFF. CDR3 in DNA: TGTGCCAGCAGCGTAGATGGACTAGCGTCGGGGGAGCTGTTTTTT.

This clone was observed a handful of times. This chain links TRBV6-1 with TRBJ1-3; D is unclear. The CDR3 is made up of 16 amino acids. In germline, CDR1 is MNHNS, CDR2 SASEGT. Trimming cost V 4 bases and J 0 bases, with 13 bases left between them. The CDR3 loop reads CASSALAAVSGNTIYF. The CDR3 bases are TGTGCCAGCAGTGCGCTGGCGGCGGTCTCTGGAAACACCATATATTTT.

V usage is TRBV5-1 and J usage is TRBJ1-3; 7 bases are shared with TRBD1. CDR1 SGHRS and CDR2 YFSETQ come from the germline V gene. The CDR3 sequence is 16 residues long. V shed 0 bases and J 3 bases; nucleotides not matched to a gene: 6. CDR3 region: CASSLAGAGGGNTIYF. For the CDR3, the DNA is TGCGCCAGCAGCTTGGCCGGGGCAGGGGGTGGAAACACCATATATTTT.

The chain links TRBV7-9 to TRBJ1-1; TRBD1 is a possible D gene (6 bases). The CDR3 spans 15 residues. The germline gives CDR1 SEHNR, CDR2 FQNEAQ (reference sequence). The ends were cut back, 5 bases at V and 5 bases at J, with 18 bases in the middle. Here the CDR3 DNA reads TGTGCCAGCAGCCCCGACAGGCCCTTGGGGACTGAAGCTTTCTTT. This sequence encodes CASSPDRPLGTEAFF.

V gene TRBV11-3 combines with J gene TRBJ1-2; D possibly corresponds to TRBD1 (5 bases). CDR1 is SGHNT, CDR2 YENEEA, per germline. V shed 0 bases and J shed 8 bases, with 13 bases lying between them. This CDR3 comprises 14 residues. The chain's CDR3 is CASSLDPDSSGYTF. The CDR3 DNA reads as TGTGCCAGCAGCTTAGATCCCGACAGCTCGGGCTACACCTTC.

The rearrangement uses TRBV6-5 and TRBJ2-2; 8 nucleotides match TRBD1. The V gene end was trimmed by 5 bases and the J gene end by 9 bases; junction bases not matched to a gene: 5. Germline V gene data show CDR1 as MNHEY and CDR2 as SVGAGI. The CDR3 contains 13 residues. The CDR3 coding sequence is TGTGCCAGCAGTGTAGACAGGGGCTGGGAGCTGTTTTTT. The encoded protein is CASSVDRGWELFF.

This sequence joins TRBV29-1 and TRBJ2-5; 9 bases are shared with TRBD2. V lost 8 bases to trimming and J lost 1 base; unmatched junction nucleotides: 14. CDR3 length equals 16 residues. Per the germline V gene, CDR1 is SQVTM and CDR2 is ANQGSEA. The CDR3 DNA follows: TGCAGCCCCGAATCGCTGGCGGGGGGGGTCCAAGAGACCCAGTACTTC. This sequence encodes CSPESLAGGVQETQYF.

In this sample, this clone turned up a few times. The V gene is TRBV11-2, the J gene TRBJ2-7; D might be TRBD1 (5 bases). The V end was cut by 5 bases, the J end by 6 bases, with 20 bases between. The CDR3 has 15 residues. CDR1 is SGHAT, CDR2 FQNNGV, per germline. CDR3 amino acids: CASSRPTGVVVEQYF. The CDR3 DNA reads as TGTGCCAGCAGCCGACCTACAGGAGTTGTAGTCGAGCAGTACTTC.

The CDR3 here is CASSSSPSGANVLTF. The CDR3 DNA follows: TGTGCCAGCAGTTCCTCCCCATCTGGGGCCAACGTCCTGACTTTC. The chain couples TRBV6-5 to TRBJ2-6; D gene unclear. Looked up from germline, CDR1 is MNHEY and CDR2 is SVGAGI. This CDR3 is 15 amino acids long. Trimming removed 4 bases from V and 1 base from J, with 8 bases in between.

This chain uses TRBV9 with TRBJ2-6, with 11 bases matching TRBD1. This CDR3 region has 18 residues. The V and J ends lost 3 bases and 1 base, in that order; junction bases with no gene match: 6. The germline V gene encodes CDR1 SGDLS and CDR2 YYNGEE. The CDR3 region has the DNA TGTGCCAGCAGCGCCGGACAGGGGGCGCCGTCTGGGGCCAACGTCCTGACTTTC. Its protein is CASSAGQGAPSGANVLTF.

In the case of this clone: Other nucleotide sequences from this sample produce the same CDR3. The CDR3 protein is CASSRQGTYGYTF. The CDR3 coding sequence is TGTGCCAGCAGCAGACAGGGAACCTATGGCTACACCTTC. This sequence joins TRBV14 and TRBJ1-2; 7 bases agree with TRBD1. Germline CDR1 and CDR2: SGHDN and FVKESK. With V trimmed by 5 bases and J by 4 bases, 4 bases remained unmatched. The CDR3 length is 13 residues.

The chain links TRBV25-1 to TRBJ2-2; TRBD2 might be the D (6 bases). The V gene lost 2 bases and the J gene lost 7 bases, with 11 bases spanning the gap. CDR3 length: 14 amino acids. Germline V gene lookup returns CDR1 MGHDK and CDR2 SYGVNS. CDR3 amino acids: CASSEGGSGGELFF. The CDR3 region has the DNA TGTGCCAGCAGTGAAGGGGGGTCCGGCGGGGAGCTGTTTTTT.

V usage is TRBV6-5 and J usage is TRBJ2-2; the match to TRBD2 covers 10 bases. V shed 8 bases, J shed 4 bases, and the junction held 7 bases outside the gene matches. The germline CDR1 and CDR2 sequences are MNHEY and SVGAGI. This CDR3 spans 15 amino acids. The CDR3 DNA follows: TGTGCCAGCCGTAGCGGGAGGACCTCCACCGGGGAGCTGTTTTTT. Its translation is CASRSGRTSTGELFF.

About this clone: The CDR3 carries no conserved terminal phenylalanine or tryptophan, so it likely arises from a read error. The rearrangement uses TRBV30 and TRBJ2-4; a weak D match, TRBD2 (7 bases). In germline, CDR1 is GTSNPN, CDR2 SVGIG (reference sequence). Trimming stripped 0 bases from V and 0 bases from J, with 9 bases between. The CDR3 spans 15 residues. The CDR3: CAWSVGGQAKNIQYL. CDR3 nucleotides: TGTGCCTGGAGTGTGGGGGGGCAAGCCAAAAACATTCAGTACCTC.

The V gene is TRBV7-2, the J gene TRBJ1-4; no clear D. Germline V gene lookup returns CDR1 SGHTA and CDR2 FQGNSA. Trimming stripped 4 bases from V and 0 bases from J, with 12 bases between. This CDR3 is 16 amino acids long. CDR3 nucleotide sequence: TGTGCCAGCAGCTATGAATGGGCGACAACTAATGAAAAACTGTTTTTT. Protein product: CASSYEWATTNEKLFF.

J is TRBJ2-1 and V is TRBV5-1; 8 bases match TRBD2. Germline V lookup: CDR1 SGHRS, CDR2 YFSETQ. V shed 5 bases and J 6 bases; nucleotides not matched to a gene: 7. The CDR3 consists of 14 residues. CDR3 DNA sequence: TGCGCCAGCAGTCCGGGACTAGATATCAATGAGCAGTTCTTC. It specifies CASSPGLDINEQFF.

This sequence joins TRBV7-2 and TRBJ2-2, with a tentative D call TRBD1 (6 bases). The germline CDR1 and CDR2 sequences are SGHTA and FQGNSA. The CDR3 runs to 13 residues. Trimming took 5 bases from V and 4 from J, leaving 8 bases between them. CDR3 sequence reads: CASSPRGTGELFF. For the CDR3, the DNA is TGTGCCAGCAGCCCCAGGGGCACCGGGGAGCTGTTTTTT.

A remark on this clone: The CDR3 end shows no conserved phenylalanine or tryptophan, and so a read error is likely. The CDR3 coding sequence is TGTGCCAGTAGTATACCCGACAGGAACAATCAGCCCCAGCATTCT. The encoded protein is CASSIPDRNNQPQHS. The chain couples TRBV19 to TRBJ1-5; possibly TRBD1 for D (6 bases). The V end was cut by 2 bases, the J end by 3 bases, with 11 bases between. In germline, CDR1 is LNHDA, CDR2 SQIVND (reference sequence). The CDR3 consists of 15 residues.

The chain is built from TRBV30 and TRBJ1-3; TRBD1 might be the D (5 bases). Germline loops: CDR1 GTSNPN, CDR2 SVGIG (reference sequence). The V gene lost 2 bases and the J gene lost 0 bases, with 17 bases spanning the gap. The CDR3 sequence is 17 residues long. CDR3 nucleotides: TGTGCCTGGAGTTCGTCTCTCGGGGGATTCTCTGGAAACACCATATATTTT. Translating it yields CAWSSSLGGFSGNTIYF.

This clone was observed a single time. The chain links TRBV5-1 to TRBJ1-1; TRBD1 might be the D (5 bases). V lost 5 bases and J 1 base, leaving 12 bases between the germline ends. The CDR3 covers 14 residues. CDR1 and CDR2 (germline): SGHRS, YFSETQ. CDR3 nucleotide sequence: TGCGCCAGCAGATTCAGGGTGCCGAACACTGAAGCTTTCTTT. Its protein is CASRFRVPNTEAFF.

The chain combines TRBV4-2 with TRBJ2-7; D may be TRBD2 (5 bases). CDR1 and CDR2 from the germline V gene are LGHNA and YNFKEQ. V was trimmed by 4 bases and J by 0 bases, leaving 10 bases between them. The CDR3 runs to 14 residues. The CDR3 DNA reads TGTGCCAGCAGCCCTAGCTACAGCTCCTACGAGCAGTACTTC. Translation: CASSPSYSSYEQYF.

This chain joins TRBV19 and TRBJ1-5; D might be TRBD1 (5 bases). This CDR3 has 15 amino acids. V was clipped by 6 bases and J by 0 bases, with 12 bases between them. Germline CDR1 reads LNHDA; CDR2 reads SQIVND (reference sequence). The CDR3 region has the DNA TGTGCCAGTAGAGGACAACGTGATAGCAATCAGCCCCAGCATTTT. Its translation is CASRGQRDSNQPQHF.

About this clone: One junction end does not reproduce the germline sequence, and a read error may be involved. The rearrangement uses TRBV7-9 and TRBJ1-4; no firm D call. The germline V gene encodes CDR1 SEHNR and CDR2 FQNEAQ (reference sequence). This CDR3 has 12 amino acids. The DNA of the CDR3 is TGTTCCAGCAGCGCCCGGGGTGAAAAACTGTTTTTT. The encoded protein is CSSSARGEKLFF.

The chain combines TRBV5-6 with TRBJ2-7; D call uncertain. CDR1 is SGHDT and CDR2 is YYEEEE in the germline V gene. The germline V and J ends were trimmed by 0 bases and 2 bases, with 6 bases remaining between them. This CDR3 is built from 13 residues. The DNA for the CDR3 is TGTGCCAGCAGCTTGGACGGAGCCTACGAGCAGTACTTC. Protein sequence: CASSLDGAYEQYF.

The table lists this clone with a count of one. This chain joins TRBV28 and TRBJ2-5; 9 bases match TRBD1. Germline lookup yields CDR1 MDHEN and CDR2 SYDVKM. The V and J ends lost 7 bases and 4 bases, in that order; junction bases with no gene match: 7. The CDR3 is made up of 14 amino acids. The CDR3 loop reads CASTSTGGGETQYF. In nucleotides, the CDR3 is TGTGCCAGCACGTCGACAGGGGGAGGAGAGACCCAGTACTTC.

The chain couples TRBV6-1 to TRBJ1-5, with no clear D. The germline V gene has CDR1 MNHNS and CDR2 SASEGT. The CDR3 is 15 residues long. V was clipped by 6 bases and J by 0 bases, with 12 bases between them. CDR3: CASRLTPTSNQPQHF. The CDR3 DNA sequence: TGTGCCAGCAGATTGACTCCTACTAGCAATCAGCCCCAGCATTTT.

The rearrangement uses TRBV30 and TRBJ2-5; TRBD2 matches 9 bases. V gave up 3 bases and J gave up 4 bases; unmatched junction bases: 6. CDR3 length: 14 residues. In germline, CDR1 is GTSNPN, CDR2 SVGIG (reference sequence). The CDR3 spells CAWRAGGGLETQYF. The CDR3 region has the DNA TGTGCCTGGAGGGCGGGAGGGGGATTAGAGACCCAGTACTTC.